These 14 T cell receptor beta chains originate from one sample sequenced in a study of cytomegalovirus exposure and HLA in healthy donors. The PCR contained 60 Vbeta and 13 Jbeta primers. The assay was immunoSEQ multiplex PCR, and TCRdb's table has in-frame clones only and misses some. The sample records 120,000 to 150,000 clones, more than 75% being singletons. Input material: PBMCs. The receptors derive from a woman between 40 and 55 years old in good health and CMV-seropositive.

The chain carries TRBV11-3 and TRBJ2-2; 9 nucleotides agree with TRBD1. CDR1 is SGHNT, CDR2 YENEEA, per germline. V was clipped by 4 bases and J by 7 bases; unmatched bases: 10. The CDR3 has 16 residues. This CDR3 is CASSSRGQGYSGELFF. In DNA, the CDR3 is TGTGCCAGCAGCTCCCGAGGACAGGGGTACAGCGGGGAGCTGTTTTTT.

V is TRBV9 and J is TRBJ2-1; D not certain. Germline V gene lookup returns CDR1 SGDLS and CDR2 YYNGEE. The CDR3 consists of 15 residues. V gave up 3 bases and J gave up 4 bases, with 14 bases separating them. For the CDR3, the DNA is TGTGCCAGCAGCGGATCCAGGTCCCCTTACAATGAGCAGTTCTTC. This codes for CASSGSRSPYNEQFF.

The chain carries TRBV5-1 and TRBJ2-1, with 14 bases matching TRBD2. The CDR3 has 17 amino acids. V shed 4 bases and J 8 bases; nucleotides not matched to a gene: 11. Germline loops: CDR1 SGHRS, CDR2 YFSETQ. The CDR3 DNA is TGCGCCAGCAGCATAGGGACTAGCGGGAGCCAGATCTATGAGCAGTTCTTC. Translation gives CASSIGTSGSQIYEQFF.

The CDR3 DNA follows: TGTGCCAGCAGCTTAGCGGCGGCAGTCTCCTACAATGAGCAGTTCTTC. This gives the protein CASSLAAAVSYNEQFF. V gene TRBV7-8 combines with J gene TRBJ2-1; D remains ambiguous. The CDR3 runs to 16 residues. Germline-derived CDR1 and CDR2 are SGHVS and FQNEAQ. V was trimmed by 0 bases and J by 0 bases, leaving 9 bases between them. The entire variable domain, with the rest obtained from reference TRBV7-8 and TRBJ2-1, is as follows: GAGVSQSPRYKVAKRGQDVALRCDPISGHVSLFWYQQALGQGPEFLTYFQNEAQLDKSGLPSDRFFAERPEGSVSTLKIQRTQQEDSAVYLCASSLAAAVSYNEQFFGPGTRLTVL.

This rearrangement joins TRBV6-5 to TRBJ2-1, with D tentatively TRBD2 (5 bases). The CDR3 loop spans 13 amino acids. Looked up from germline, CDR1 is MNHEY and CDR2 is SVGAGI. V gave up 8 bases and J gave up 0 bases, with 8 bases separating them. CDR3 coding DNA: TGTGCCAGCCTGGGGAGCTCCTACAATGAGCAGTTCTTC. It encodes CASLGSSYNEQFF.

This chain uses TRBV5-6 with TRBJ2-1; D uncertain. CDR3 length: 14 amino acids. CDR1 and CDR2 from the germline V gene are SGHDT and YYEEEE. V lost 2 bases and J 6 bases, leaving 12 bases between the germline ends. CDR3 loop: CASSFGLRSNEQFF. CDR3 nucleotides: TGTGCCAGCAGCTTTGGCCTTCGAAGCAATGAGCAGTTCTTC.

The rearrangement uses TRBV6-6 and TRBJ2-1; 12 nucleotides line up with TRBD2. Looked up from germline, CDR1 is MNHNY and CDR2 is SVGAGI (reference sequence). The CDR3 spans 13 residues. Unmatched junction bases numbered 3, after V lost 8 bases and J lost 7 bases. CDR3 loop: CASDLAGGNEQFF. The CDR3 nucleotides read TGTGCCAGCGATCTAGCGGGAGGGAATGAGCAGTTCTTC.

V gene TRBV2 combines with J gene TRBJ2-7, with 11 positions matching TRBD2. Germline-derived CDR1 and CDR2 are SNHLY and FYNNEI. The CDR3 length is 14 residues. V trimming: 2 bases; J trimming: 3 bases; junction bases outside the gene matches: 0. CDR3 in DNA: TGTGCCAGCAGTGAAACTAGCGGGAGCTACGAGCAGTACTTC. Encoded protein: CASSETSGSYEQYF.

This chain joins TRBV18 and TRBJ2-3; 9 nucleotides line up with TRBD2. The CDR3 runs 16 residues. V lost 0 bases and J lost 6; bases outside the gene matches: 7. CDR1 is KGHSH and CDR2 is LQKENI in the germline V gene. The CDR3 here is CASSPPGTAGGDTQYF. CDR3 coding DNA: TGTGCCAGCTCACCACCGGGGACGGCGGGAGGGGATACGCAGTATTTT. Full variable domain (outside the CDR3, taken from reference TRBV18 and TRBJ2-3): NAGVMQNPRHLVRRRGQEARLRCSPMKGHSHVYWYRQLPEEGLKFMVYLQKENIIDESGMPKERFSAEFPKEGPSILRIQQVVRGDSAAYFCASSPPGTAGGDTQYFGPGTRLTVL.

This clone was seen a few times. Other nucleotide sequences from this sample produce the same CDR3. CDR3 loop: CASSYSRTGDTEAFF. The CDR3 DNA sequence: TGTGCCAGCAGTTACTCGAGGACAGGGGATACTGAAGCTTTCTTT. V gene TRBV6-5 combines with J gene TRBJ1-1, with 9 bases aligning to TRBD1. With V trimmed by 0 bases and J by 5 bases, 4 bases remained unmatched. The CDR3 has 15 residues. Germline loops: CDR1 MNHEY, CDR2 SVGAGI.

CDR3 coding DNA: TGTGCCAGCAGTGGCCGGGAAAACTATGGCTACACCTTC. Protein sequence: CASSGRENYGYTF. The chain joins TRBV2 to TRBJ1-2; D gene ambiguous. The germline V and J ends were trimmed by 4 bases and 2 bases, with 8 bases remaining between them. Germline-derived CDR1 and CDR2 are SNHLY and FYNNEI. This CDR3 has 13 residues.

The chain combines TRBV7-9 with TRBJ2-5; TRBD2 agrees at 8 bases. Gene TRBJ2-7 matches the end of the DNA better, so the J call may be wrong. Per the germline V gene, CDR1 is SEHNR and CDR2 is FQNEAQ (reference sequence). The CDR3 has 13 residues. The DNA for the CDR3 is TGTGCCAGCTTGGCCTCGGGAGGGGACGAGCAGTACTTC. Translating gives CASLASGGDEQYF.

Concerning this clone: At one of its ends the junction is not consistent with the germline gene, which may arise from a read error. The chain employs TRBV7-9 and TRBJ2-1; 10 positions match TRBD1. CDR3 length equals 16 residues. The germline CDR1 and CDR2 sequences are SEHNR and FQNEAQ (reference sequence). CDR3 sequence: CSSSPRTGGTGNEQFF. CDR3 DNA sequence: TGTTCCAGCAGCCCCCGGACAGGGGGGACCGGCAATGAGCAGTTCTTC.

The V call is TRBV28, the J call TRBJ1-4; TRBD1 aligns across 8 bases. Germline V gene lookup returns CDR1 MDHEN and CDR2 SYDVKM. V lost 3 bases and J lost 10; bases outside the gene matches: 13. The CDR3 has 16 amino acids. The CDR3 is CASSFAAGGFIGKLFF. CDR3 sequence (DNA): TGTGCCAGCAGTTTTGCGGCAGGGGGCTTTATCGGAAAACTGTTTTTT.